The 15 T cell receptor beta chains below come from one sample, sequenced in a study of T-cell memory formation after mild COVID-19. TCRdb reanalysed the 5' RACE reads using MiXCR and keeps one entry per CDR3 protein. Of about 170,000 distinct CDR3 sequences in the sample, 10% to 15% were seen once. Sequences were obtained from PBMCs or a T cell subset sorted from them (not recorded which). These receptors were collected from a young man who had mild COVID-19 (a few samples of this study predate the infection). Cell type and time point are not known.

This clonotype was found many times. The V and J genes are TRBV20-1 and TRBJ1-1, with D tentatively TRBD1 (5 bases). Trimming pared 0 bases from V and 3 bases from J, leaving 14 bases between. Germline lookup yields CDR1 DFQATT and CDR2 SNEGSKA (reference sequence). There are 15 residues in the CDR3. The CDR3 DNA follows: TGCAGTGCTAGAGATCCGCAGGGTTCGTACACTGAAGCTTTCTTT. Its translation: CSARDPQGSYTEAFF.

V and J are TRBV5-1 and TRBJ2-3, with D perhaps matching TRBD2 (5 bases). CDR3 length: 13 residues. Germline values: CDR1 SGHRS, CDR2 YFSETQ. V was shortened by 2 bases and J by 5 bases, with 9 bases between the two germline ends. CDR3 in amino acids: CASSLPGEDTQYF. The CDR3 region has the DNA TGCGCCAGCAGCTTACCCGGGGAAGATACGCAGTATTTT. Based on the CDR3 plus reference TRBV5-1 and TRBJ2-3, the full variable domain is KAGVTQTPRYLIKTRGQQVTLSCSPISGHRSVSWYQQTPGQGLQFLFEYFSETQRNKGNFPGRFSGRQFSNSRSEMNVSTLELGDSALYLCASSLPGEDTQYFGPGTRLTVL.

This clonotype came up a few times. This chain links TRBV5-1 with TRBJ1-1, with D maybe TRBD1 (6 bases). In germline, CDR1 is SGHRS, CDR2 YFSETQ. Trimming stripped 0 bases from V and 3 bases from J, with 12 bases between. The CDR3 consists of 15 residues. The CDR3 spells CASSLAGRGDTEAFF. The CDR3 nucleotides are TGCGCCAGCAGCTTGGCCGGCAGGGGTGACACTGAAGCTTTCTTT.

This clonotype has only a few counts. The chain has TRBV24-1 and TRBJ1-1; the D is unclear. V lost 3 bases and J 1 base, leaving 8 bases between the germline ends. This CDR3 is built from 14 residues. CDR1 and CDR2 (germline): KGHDR, SFDVKD. The CDR3 DNA reads as TGTGCCACCAGTGATACTACAGAGAACACTGAAGCTTTCTTT. This encodes CATSDTTENTEAFF.

This sequence joins TRBV18 and TRBJ1-2, with D perhaps TRBD1 (5 bases). The germline V and J ends were trimmed by 3 bases and 4 bases, with 12 bases remaining between them. The V gene's germline CDR1 is KGHSH and CDR2 LQKENI. The CDR3 extends over 14 amino acids. CDR3 coding DNA: TGTGCCAGCTCACCGGAGGAGGGGTTCTATGGCTACACCTTC. Protein sequence: CASSPEEGFYGYTF.

The chain links TRBV20-1 to TRBJ1-3; TRBD1 is a possible D gene (5 bases). Germline V gives CDR1 DFQATT, CDR2 SNEGSKA (reference sequence). Trimming removed 3 bases from V and 4 bases from J, with 19 bases in between. This CDR3 spans 16 amino acids. The CDR3 loop is CSASEGGASLGNTIYF. In DNA form, the CDR3 reads TGCAGTGCTAGTGAGGGTGGGGCGAGTCTGGGAAACACCATATATTTT.

This clonotype was found a few times. The V gene is TRBV18, the J gene TRBJ2-2, with D possibly being TRBD1 (5 bases). Germline CDR1 KGHSH, CDR2 LQKENI. The V and J ends lost 3 bases and 6 bases respectively, with 11 bases between them. This CDR3 comprises 14 residues. The CDR3 sequence is CASSPSSRAGELFF. The CDR3 DNA is TGTGCCAGCTCACCTTCATCCAGGGCCGGGGAGCTGTTTTTT.

This clonotype has only a few counts. In DNA form, the CDR3 reads TGCGCCAGCAGCAAGGGACAGGACACCGGGGAGCTGTTTTTT. Translation gives CASSKGQDTGELFF. The chain joins TRBV5-1 to TRBJ2-2; 8 positions match TRBD1. Germline CDR1 is SGHRS and CDR2 is YFSETQ. Trimming removed 4 bases from V and 3 bases from J; junction bases left unmatched: 2. This CDR3 spans 14 amino acids.

V and J are TRBV6-5 and TRBJ2-7, with 7 positions matching TRBD1. Germline V CDR1 and CDR2: MNHEY, SVGAGI. This CDR3 comprises 14 residues. This CDR3 is CAARDSLKPYEQYF. The DNA for the CDR3 is TGTGCTGCCCGGGACAGCCTAAAACCCTACGAGCAGTACTTC.

The chain is built from TRBV5-1 and TRBJ1-3, with 9 bases aligning to TRBD1. CDR1 and CDR2 from the germline V gene are SGHRS and YFSETQ. J gave up 4 bases and V 5 bases, and 1 base lay outside the gene matches. CDR3 length: 13 residues. The CDR3 DNA reads TGCGCCAGCAGGGGACAGGGCGGAAACACCATATATTTT. It encodes CASRGQGGNTIYF.

This clonotype has a count of ten or more. The DNA of the CDR3 is TGCGCCAGCAGGTTCGGGACAGGGGCGATCGATGAGCAGTTCTTC. It is translated as CASRFGTGAIDEQFF. V usage is TRBV5-1 and J usage is TRBJ2-1; 10 nucleotides line up with TRBD1. Unmatched junction bases numbered 10, after V lost 5 bases and J lost 8 bases. Germline V gives CDR1 SGHRS, CDR2 YFSETQ. This CDR3 contains 15 residues. The full variable domain, with the rest looked up from reference TRBV5-1 and TRBJ2-1, is KAGVTQTPRYLIKTRGQQVTLSCSPISGHRSVSWYQQTPGQGLQFLFEYFSETQRNKGNFPGRFSGRQFSNSRSEMNVSTLELGDSALYLCASRFGTGAIDEQFFGPGTRLTVL.

This clonotype was counted a few times. The chain couples TRBV3-1 to TRBJ1-4; no clear D gene. Trimming shortened V by 1 base and J by 1 base, and 7 bases separated the two germline ends. Per the germline V gene, CDR1 is LGHDT and CDR2 is YNNKEL (reference sequence). This CDR3 has 15 amino acids. CDR3 in amino acids: CASSQARVTNEKLFF. The CDR3 DNA reads TGTGCCAGCAGCCAAGCGCGTGTAACTAATGAAAAACTGTTTTTT. The whole variable domain, remainder taken from reference TRBV3-1 and TRBJ1-4, is DTAVSQTPKYLVTQMGNDKSIKCEQNLGHDTMYWYKQDSKKFLKIMFSYNNKELIINETVPNRFSPKSPDKAHLNLHINSLELGDSAVYFCASSQARVTNEKLFFGSGTQLSVL.

The chain joins TRBV6-5 to TRBJ1-1; 7 positions match TRBD1. The J segment lost 6 bases and the V segment lost 0 bases, leaving 7 bases of the junction unmatched. Germline V CDR1 and CDR2: MNHEY, SVGAGI. The CDR3 has 15 amino acids. The DNA of the CDR3 is TGTGCCAGCAGTTACTCGACTCAGGGGGGTCCTGAAGCTTTCTTT. Translating gives CASSYSTQGGPEAFF.

J is TRBJ2-5 and V is TRBV5-1, with 7 bases identical to TRBD1. This CDR3 contains 14 residues. V was pared by 4 bases and J by 2 bases, with 5 bases of the junction left unmatched. Germline V gives CDR1 SGHRS, CDR2 YFSETQ. The CDR3 here is CASSVFRGQETQYF. The CDR3 DNA reads as TGCGCCAGCAGCGTTTTCAGGGGGCAAGAGACCCAGTACTTC.

This clonotype has only a few counts. V and J are TRBV5-6 and TRBJ2-7; TRBD1 matches 7 bases. CDR3 length equals 15 residues. The germline CDR1 and CDR2 sequences are SGHDT and YYEEEE. The V segment lost 0 bases and the J segment 2 bases; nucleotides outside the gene matches: 5. CDR3 DNA: TGTGCCAGCAGCTTGGCCGGGACAGCGCCCTACGAGCAGTACGTC. Translated: CASSLAGTAPYEQYV.